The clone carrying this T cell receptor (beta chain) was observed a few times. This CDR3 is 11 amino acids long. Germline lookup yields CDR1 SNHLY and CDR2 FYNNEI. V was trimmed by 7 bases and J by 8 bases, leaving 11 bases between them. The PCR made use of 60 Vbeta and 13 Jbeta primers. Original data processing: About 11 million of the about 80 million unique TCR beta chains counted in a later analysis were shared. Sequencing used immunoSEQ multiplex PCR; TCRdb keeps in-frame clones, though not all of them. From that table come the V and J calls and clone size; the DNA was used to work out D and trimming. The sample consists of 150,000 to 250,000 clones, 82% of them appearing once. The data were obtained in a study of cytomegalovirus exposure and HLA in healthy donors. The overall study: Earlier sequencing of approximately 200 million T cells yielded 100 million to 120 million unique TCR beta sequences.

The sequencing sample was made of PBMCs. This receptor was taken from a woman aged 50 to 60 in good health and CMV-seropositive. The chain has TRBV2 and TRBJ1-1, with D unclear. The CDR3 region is CASIRESEAFF. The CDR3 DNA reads TGTGCCAGCATAAGGGAGTCCGAAGCTTTCTTT.